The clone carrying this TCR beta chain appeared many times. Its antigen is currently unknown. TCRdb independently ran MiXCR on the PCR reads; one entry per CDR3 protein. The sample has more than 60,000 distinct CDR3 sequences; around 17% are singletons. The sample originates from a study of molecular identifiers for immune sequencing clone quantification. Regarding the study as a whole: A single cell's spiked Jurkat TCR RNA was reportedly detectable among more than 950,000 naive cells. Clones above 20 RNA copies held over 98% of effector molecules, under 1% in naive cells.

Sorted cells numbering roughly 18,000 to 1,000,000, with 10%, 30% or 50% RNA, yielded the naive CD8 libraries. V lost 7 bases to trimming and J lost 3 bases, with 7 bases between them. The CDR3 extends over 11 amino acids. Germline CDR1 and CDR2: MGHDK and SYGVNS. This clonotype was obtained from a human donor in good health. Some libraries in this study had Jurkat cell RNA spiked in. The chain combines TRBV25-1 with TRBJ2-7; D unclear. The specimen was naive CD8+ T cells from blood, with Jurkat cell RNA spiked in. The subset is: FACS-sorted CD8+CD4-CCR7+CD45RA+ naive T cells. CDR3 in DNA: TGTGCCAGCACCGCTGGCTACGAGCAGTACTTC. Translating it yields CASTAGYEQYF.